This record concerns one T cell receptor beta chain sequence. The sample originates from a study of blood T cell repertoires in COVID-19. For the study at large: Samples taken during acute and convalescent COVID-19 were collected in the United States, Italy and Spain. The analysed material was cDNA or gDNA that came from T cells, B-cell-depleted T cells, or PBMCs.

Enrollment of patients from Seattle took place during active infection, with longitudinal follow-up. The germline CDR1 and CDR2 sequences are SGHTA and FQGTGA. Trimming removed 1 base at V and 5 bases at J, with 6 bases between. The CDR3 sequence is 13 residues long. Under the authors' procedure: Amplifying reference gene primers gave estimates of nucleated cell counts. Method: immunoSEQ multiplex PCR; TCRdb's copy keeps in-frame clones and lacks some. That table furnishes V, J and clone size, whereas the DNA furnished D and trimming. The sample holds 97,000 or so clones, roughly 87% seen once. The sample was peripheral blood. This TCR was recovered from a woman aged 45-65 years with COVID-19, enrolled during active disease. This chain connects TRBV7-3 to TRBJ2-1; the D is unclear. The CDR3 DNA reads TGTGCCAGCAGCTTAAGGGCCCACAATGAGCAGTTCTTC. Translated, it gives CASSLRAHNEQFF.